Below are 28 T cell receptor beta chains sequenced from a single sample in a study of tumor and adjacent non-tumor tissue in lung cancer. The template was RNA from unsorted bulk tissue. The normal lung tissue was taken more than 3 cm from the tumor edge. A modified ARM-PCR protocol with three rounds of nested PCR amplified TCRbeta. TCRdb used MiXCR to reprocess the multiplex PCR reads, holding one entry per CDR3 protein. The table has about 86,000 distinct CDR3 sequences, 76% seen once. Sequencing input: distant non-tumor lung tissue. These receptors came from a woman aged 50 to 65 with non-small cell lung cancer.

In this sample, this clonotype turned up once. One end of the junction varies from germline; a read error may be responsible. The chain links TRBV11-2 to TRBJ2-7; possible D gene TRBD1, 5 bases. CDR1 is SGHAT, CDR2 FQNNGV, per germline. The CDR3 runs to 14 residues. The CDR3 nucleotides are TGTGCCAGCAGCCGGGCGGACACTGCCTACGAGCAGCACTTC. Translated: CASSRADTAYEQHF.

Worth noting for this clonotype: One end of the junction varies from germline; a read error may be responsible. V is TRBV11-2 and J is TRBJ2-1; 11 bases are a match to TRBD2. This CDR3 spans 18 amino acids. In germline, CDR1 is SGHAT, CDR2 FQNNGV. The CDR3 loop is CASSPSSGRAGFYNEHSF. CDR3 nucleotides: TGTGCCAGCAGCCCCAGTAGCGGGAGGGCCGGGTTCTACAATGAGCATTCCTTC. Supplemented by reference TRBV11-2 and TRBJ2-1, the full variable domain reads EAGVAQSPRYKIIEKRQSVAFWCNPISGHATLYWYQQILGQGPKLLIQFQNNGVVDDSQLPKDRFSAERLKGVDSTLKIQPAKLEDSAVYLCASSPSSGRAGFYNEHSFGPGTRLTVL.

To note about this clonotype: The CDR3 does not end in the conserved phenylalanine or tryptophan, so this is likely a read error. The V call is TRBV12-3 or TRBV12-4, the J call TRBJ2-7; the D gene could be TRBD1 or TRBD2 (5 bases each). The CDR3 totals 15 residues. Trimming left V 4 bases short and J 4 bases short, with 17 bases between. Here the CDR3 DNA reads TGTGCCAGCAGTTCCCGACAAGAGGGGTCTTACGAGCAGTACTCC. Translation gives CASSSRQEGSYEQYS.

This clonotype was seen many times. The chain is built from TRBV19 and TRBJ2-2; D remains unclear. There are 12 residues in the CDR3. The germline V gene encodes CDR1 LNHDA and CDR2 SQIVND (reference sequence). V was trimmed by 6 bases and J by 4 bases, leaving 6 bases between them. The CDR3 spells CASRTITGELFF. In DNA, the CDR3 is TGTGCCAGTAGGACGATCACCGGGGAGCTGTTTTTT.

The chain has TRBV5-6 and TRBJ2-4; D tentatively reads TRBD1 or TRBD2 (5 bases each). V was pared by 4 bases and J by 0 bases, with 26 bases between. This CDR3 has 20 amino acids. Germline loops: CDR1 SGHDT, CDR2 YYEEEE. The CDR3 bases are TGTGCCAGCAGCCTCAACATGAGGGGTACACGCCGAGGAGCCAAAAACATTCAGTACTTC. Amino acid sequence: CASSLNMRGTRRGAKNIQYF.

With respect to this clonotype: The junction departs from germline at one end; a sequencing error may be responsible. In DNA form, the CDR3 reads TGTGCCAGCAGGGCCGGGATCAACACAGATACGCAGTTTTTT. Translating it yields CASRAGINTDTQFF. The chain recombines TRBV28 with TRBJ2-3, with D maybe TRBD2 (5 bases). CDR1 is MDHEN, CDR2 SYDVKM, per germline. This CDR3 region has 14 residues.

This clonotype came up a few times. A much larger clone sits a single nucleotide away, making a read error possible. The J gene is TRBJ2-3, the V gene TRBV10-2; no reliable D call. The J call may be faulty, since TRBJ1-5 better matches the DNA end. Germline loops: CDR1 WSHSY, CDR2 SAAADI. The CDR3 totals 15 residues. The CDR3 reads CASSEDSLLSDTQHF. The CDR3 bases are TGCGCCAGCAGTGAGGACTCGCTCCTTTCAGATACGCAGCATTTT.

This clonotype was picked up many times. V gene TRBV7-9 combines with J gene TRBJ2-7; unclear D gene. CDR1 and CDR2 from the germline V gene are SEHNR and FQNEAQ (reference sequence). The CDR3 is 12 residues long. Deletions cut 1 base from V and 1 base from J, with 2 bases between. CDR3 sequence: CASSLESYEQYF. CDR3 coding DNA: TGTGCCAGCAGCTTAGAATCCTACGAGCAGTACTTC.

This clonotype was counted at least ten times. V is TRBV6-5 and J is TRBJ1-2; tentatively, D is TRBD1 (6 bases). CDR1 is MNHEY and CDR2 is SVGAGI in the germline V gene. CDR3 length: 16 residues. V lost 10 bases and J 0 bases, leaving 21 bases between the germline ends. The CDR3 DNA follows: TGTGCCACCCTCTTTTCGGGGGCAGGAGCTAACTATGGCTACACCTTC. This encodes CATLFSGAGANYGYTF.

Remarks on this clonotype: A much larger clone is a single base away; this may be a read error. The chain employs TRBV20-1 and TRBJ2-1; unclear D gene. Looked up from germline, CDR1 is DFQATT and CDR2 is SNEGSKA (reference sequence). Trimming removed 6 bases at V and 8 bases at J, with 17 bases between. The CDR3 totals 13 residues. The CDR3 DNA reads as TGCAGTGCCAATAGCCTGGTGGTGGATGAGCAGTTCTTC. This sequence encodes CSANSLVVDEQFF.

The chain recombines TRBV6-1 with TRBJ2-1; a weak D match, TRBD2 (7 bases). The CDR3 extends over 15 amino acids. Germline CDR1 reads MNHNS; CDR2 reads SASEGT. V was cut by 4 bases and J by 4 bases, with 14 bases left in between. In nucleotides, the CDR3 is TGTGCCAGCAGTGTAGGGGGGGGTCGATACAATGAGCAGTTCTTC. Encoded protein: CASSVGGGRYNEQFF.

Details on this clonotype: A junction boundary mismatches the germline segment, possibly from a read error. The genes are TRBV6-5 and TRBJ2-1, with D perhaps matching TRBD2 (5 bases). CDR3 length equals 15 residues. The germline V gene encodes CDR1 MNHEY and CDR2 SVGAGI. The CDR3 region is CASTVTRSSYNEQSF. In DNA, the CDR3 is TGTGCCAGTACCGTTACTAGGAGCTCCTACAATGAGCAGTCCTTC.

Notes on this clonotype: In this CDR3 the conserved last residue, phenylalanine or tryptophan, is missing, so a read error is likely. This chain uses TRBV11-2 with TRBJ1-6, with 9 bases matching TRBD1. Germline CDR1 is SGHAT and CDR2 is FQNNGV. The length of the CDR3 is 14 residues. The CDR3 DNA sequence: TGTGCCAGTAGCTTTCGGACAGGGGAATCGCCCCTCCACCTT. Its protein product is CASSFRTGESPLHL.

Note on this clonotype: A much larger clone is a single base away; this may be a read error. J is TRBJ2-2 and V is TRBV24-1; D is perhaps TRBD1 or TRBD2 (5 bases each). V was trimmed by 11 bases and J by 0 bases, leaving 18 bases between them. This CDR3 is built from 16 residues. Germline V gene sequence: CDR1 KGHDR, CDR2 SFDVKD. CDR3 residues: CAIGDRRGANTGELFF. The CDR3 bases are TGTGCCATCGGGGACCGAAGGGGCGCGAACACCGGGGAGCTGTTTTTT.

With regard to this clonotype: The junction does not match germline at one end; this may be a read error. The CDR3 nucleotides are TGCGCAAGCAGCCAAGTGGTAGGAAGCAATCAGTCCCAGCATTTT. Translated, it gives CASSQVVGSNQSQHF. V and J are TRBV4-1 and TRBJ1-5; no reliable D call. The CDR3 consists of 15 residues. Germline V CDR1 and CDR2: MGHRA, YSYEKL.

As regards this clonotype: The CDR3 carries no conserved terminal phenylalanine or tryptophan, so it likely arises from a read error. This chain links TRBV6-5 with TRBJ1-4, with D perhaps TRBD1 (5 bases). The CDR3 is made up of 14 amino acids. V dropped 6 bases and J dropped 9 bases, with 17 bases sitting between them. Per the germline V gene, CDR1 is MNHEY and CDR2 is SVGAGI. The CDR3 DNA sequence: TGTGCCAGCAGACCCGGGGATAGGGGAAAAAAACTGTTTATT. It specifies CASRPGDRGKKLFI.

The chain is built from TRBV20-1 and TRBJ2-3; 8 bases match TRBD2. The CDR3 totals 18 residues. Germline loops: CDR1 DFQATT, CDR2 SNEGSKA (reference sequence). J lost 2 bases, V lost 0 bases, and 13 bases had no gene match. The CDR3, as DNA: TGCAGTGCTAGAGATGCCGGAGAACTAGCGGTGTTCACAGATACGCAGTATTTT. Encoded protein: CSARDAGELAVFTDTQYF.

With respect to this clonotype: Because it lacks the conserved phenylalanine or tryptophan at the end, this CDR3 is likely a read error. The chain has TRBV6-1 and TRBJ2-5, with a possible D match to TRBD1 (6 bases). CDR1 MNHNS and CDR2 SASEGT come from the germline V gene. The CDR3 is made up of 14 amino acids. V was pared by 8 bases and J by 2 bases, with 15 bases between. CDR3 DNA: TGTGCCAGCGGAGCTACAGGGCATCAAGAGACCCAGTACTTA. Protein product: CASGATGHQETQYL.

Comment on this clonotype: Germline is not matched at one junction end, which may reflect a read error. The CDR3 sequence is CASSLGASGRAEQFF. The CDR3, as DNA: TGTGCCAGCAGCTTAGGGGCTAGCGGGAGGGCTGAGCAGTTTTTC. The chain combines TRBV11-2 with TRBJ2-1; 12 nucleotides match TRBD2. This CDR3 contains 15 residues. Germline CDR1 and CDR2: SGHAT and FQNNGV.

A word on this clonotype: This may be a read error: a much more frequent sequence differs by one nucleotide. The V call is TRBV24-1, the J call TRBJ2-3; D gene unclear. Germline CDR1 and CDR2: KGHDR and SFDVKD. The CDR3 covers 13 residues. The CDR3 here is CATCDGFADTQYF. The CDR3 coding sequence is TGTGCCACCTGTGATGGCTTCGCAGATACGCAGTATTTT.

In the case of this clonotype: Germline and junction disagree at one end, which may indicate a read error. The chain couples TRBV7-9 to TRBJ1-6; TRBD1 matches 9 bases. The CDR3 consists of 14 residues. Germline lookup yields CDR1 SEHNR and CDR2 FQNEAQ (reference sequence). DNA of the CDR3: TGTACCAGCAGTATGGGACAGGGAAATTCACCCCTCCACTTT. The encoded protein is CTSSMGQGNSPLHF.

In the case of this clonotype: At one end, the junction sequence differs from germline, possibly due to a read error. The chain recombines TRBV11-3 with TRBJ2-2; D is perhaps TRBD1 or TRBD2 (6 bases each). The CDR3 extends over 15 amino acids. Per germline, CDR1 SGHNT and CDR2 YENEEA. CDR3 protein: CASSAEQGDTGGLFF. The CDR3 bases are TGTGCAAGCAGCGCGGAACAGGGTGATACCGGGGGGCTGTTTTTT.

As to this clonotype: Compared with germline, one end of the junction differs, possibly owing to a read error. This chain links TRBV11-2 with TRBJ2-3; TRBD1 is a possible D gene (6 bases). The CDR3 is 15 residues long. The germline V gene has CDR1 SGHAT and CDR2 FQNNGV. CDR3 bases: TGTGCCAGCAGCTTAGGACCACCAGGGGACAATACGCACTATTTT. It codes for CASSLGPPGDNTHYF.

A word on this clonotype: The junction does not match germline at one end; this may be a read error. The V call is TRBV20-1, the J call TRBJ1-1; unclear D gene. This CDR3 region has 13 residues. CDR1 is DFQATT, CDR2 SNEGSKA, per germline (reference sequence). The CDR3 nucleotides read TGCAGTGCTAGAGGATGGTCGAACACTGAAGCTTCCTTT. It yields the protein CSARGWSNTEASF.

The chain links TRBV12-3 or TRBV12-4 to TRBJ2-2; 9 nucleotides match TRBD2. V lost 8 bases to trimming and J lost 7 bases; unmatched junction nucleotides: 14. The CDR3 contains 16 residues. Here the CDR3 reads CASGTELAGFGGELFF. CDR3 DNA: TGTGCCAGCGGGACTGAACTAGCGGGTTTTGGCGGGGAGCTGTTTTTT.

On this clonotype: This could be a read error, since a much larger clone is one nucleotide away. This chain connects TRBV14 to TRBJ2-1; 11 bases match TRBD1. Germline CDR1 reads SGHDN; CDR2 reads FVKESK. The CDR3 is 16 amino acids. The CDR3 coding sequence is TGTGCCAGCAGCCACACCCACGGGACAGGGGGGAATGTGCAGTTCTTC. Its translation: CASSHTHGTGGNVQFF.

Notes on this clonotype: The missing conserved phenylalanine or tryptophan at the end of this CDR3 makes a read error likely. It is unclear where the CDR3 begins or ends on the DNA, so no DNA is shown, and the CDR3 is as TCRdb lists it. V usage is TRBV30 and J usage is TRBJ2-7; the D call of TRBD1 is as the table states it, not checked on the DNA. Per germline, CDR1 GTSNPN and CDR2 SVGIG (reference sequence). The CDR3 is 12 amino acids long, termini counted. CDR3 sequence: CAWSEGNHEHYY.

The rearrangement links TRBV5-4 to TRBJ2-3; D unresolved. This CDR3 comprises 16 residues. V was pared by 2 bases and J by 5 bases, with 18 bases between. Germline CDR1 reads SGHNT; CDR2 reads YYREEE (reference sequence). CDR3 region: CASSLISVYQRDTQYF. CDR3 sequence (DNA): TGTGCCAGCAGCTTAATTAGTGTCTACCAGAGAGATACGCAGTATTTT.